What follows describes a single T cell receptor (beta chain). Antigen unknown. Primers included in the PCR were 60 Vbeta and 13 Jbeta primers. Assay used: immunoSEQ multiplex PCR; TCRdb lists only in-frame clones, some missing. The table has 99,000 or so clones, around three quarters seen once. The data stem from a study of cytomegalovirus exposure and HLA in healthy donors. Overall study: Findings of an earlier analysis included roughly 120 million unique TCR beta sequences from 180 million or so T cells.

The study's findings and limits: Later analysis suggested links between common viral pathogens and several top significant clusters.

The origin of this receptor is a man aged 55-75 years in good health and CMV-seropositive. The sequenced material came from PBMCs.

The CDR3 sequence: CACGRTGLSYEQYF. CDR3 sequence (DNA): TGTGCCTGCGGACGGACAGGCCTCTCCTACGAGCAGTACTTC. The chain couples TRBV19 to TRBJ2-7, with 7 positions matching TRBD1. V lost 11 bases, J lost 0 bases, and 10 bases stayed unmatched. In germline, CDR1 is LNHDA, CDR2 SQIVND (reference sequence). This CDR3 comprises 14 residues.